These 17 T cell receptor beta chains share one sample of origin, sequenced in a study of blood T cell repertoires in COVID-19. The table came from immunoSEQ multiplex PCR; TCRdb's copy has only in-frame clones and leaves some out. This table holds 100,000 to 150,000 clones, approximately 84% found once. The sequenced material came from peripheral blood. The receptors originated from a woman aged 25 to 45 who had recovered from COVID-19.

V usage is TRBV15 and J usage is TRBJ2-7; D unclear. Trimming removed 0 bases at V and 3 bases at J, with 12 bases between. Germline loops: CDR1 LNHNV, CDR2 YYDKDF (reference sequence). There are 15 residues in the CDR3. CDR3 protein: CATSRDSQTNYEQYF. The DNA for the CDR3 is TGTGCCACCAGCAGAGATAGCCAGACGAACTACGAGCAGTACTTC.

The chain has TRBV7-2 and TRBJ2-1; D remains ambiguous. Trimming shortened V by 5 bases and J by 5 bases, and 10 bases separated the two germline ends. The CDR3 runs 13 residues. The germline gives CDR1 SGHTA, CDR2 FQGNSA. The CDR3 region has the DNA TGTGCCAGCAGCGCCTACCTAGACAATGAGCAGTTCTTC. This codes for CASSAYLDNEQFF.

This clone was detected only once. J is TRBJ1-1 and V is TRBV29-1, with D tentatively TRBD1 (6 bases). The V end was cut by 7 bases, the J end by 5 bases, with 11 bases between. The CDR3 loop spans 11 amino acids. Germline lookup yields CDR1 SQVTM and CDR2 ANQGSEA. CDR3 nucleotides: TGCAGCGCCTACAGGGATACTGAAGCTTTCTTT. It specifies CSAYRDTEAFF.

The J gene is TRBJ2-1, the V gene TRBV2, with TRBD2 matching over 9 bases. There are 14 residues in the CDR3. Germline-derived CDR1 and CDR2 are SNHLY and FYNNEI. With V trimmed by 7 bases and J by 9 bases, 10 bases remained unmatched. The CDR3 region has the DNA TGTGCCAGCATAGAATGGACTAGCGATGGTGAGCAGTTCTTC. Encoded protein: CASIEWTSDGEQFF.

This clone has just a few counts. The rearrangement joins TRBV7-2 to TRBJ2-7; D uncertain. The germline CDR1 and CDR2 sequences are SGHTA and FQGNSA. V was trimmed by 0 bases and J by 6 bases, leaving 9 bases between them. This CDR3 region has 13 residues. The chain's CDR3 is CASSLANLAEQYF. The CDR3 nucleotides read TGTGCCAGCAGCTTAGCGAACTTAGCCGAGCAGTACTTC.

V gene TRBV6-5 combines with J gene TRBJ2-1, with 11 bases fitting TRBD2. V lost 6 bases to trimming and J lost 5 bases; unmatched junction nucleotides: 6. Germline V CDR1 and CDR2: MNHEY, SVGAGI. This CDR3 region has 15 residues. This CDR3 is CASSSRLAGNNEQFF. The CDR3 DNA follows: TGTGCCAGCAGCTCTCGACTAGCGGGGAACAATGAGCAGTTCTTC.

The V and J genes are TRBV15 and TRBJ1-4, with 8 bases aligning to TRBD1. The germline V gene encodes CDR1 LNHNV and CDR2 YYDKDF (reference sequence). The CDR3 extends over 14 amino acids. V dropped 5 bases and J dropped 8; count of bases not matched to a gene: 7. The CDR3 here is CATSVSGTGEKLFF. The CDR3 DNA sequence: TGTGCCACCAGCGTCTCCGGGACAGGCGAAAAACTGTTTTTT.

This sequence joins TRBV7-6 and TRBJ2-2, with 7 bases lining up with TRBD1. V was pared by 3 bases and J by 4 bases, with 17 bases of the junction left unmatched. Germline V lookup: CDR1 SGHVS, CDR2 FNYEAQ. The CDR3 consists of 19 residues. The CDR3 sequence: CASSFTRPGGILSTGELFF. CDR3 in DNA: TGTGCCAGCAGCTTTACCCGGCCAGGGGGTATTTTGTCCACCGGGGAGCTGTTTTTT.

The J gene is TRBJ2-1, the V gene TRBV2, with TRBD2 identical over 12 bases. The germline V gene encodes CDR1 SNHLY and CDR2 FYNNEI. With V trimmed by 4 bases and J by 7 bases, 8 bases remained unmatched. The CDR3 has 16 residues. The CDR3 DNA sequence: TGTGCCAGCAGTGCGCCATCCGGGACTAGCGGGAATGAGCAGTTCTTC. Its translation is CASSAPSGTSGNEQFF. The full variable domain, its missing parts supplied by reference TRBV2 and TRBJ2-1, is EPEVTQTPSHQVTQMGQEVILRCVPISNHLYFYWYRQILGQKVEFLVSFYNNEISEKSEIFDDQFSVERPDGSNFTLKIRSTKLEDSAMYFCASSAPSGTSGNEQFFGPGTRLTVL.

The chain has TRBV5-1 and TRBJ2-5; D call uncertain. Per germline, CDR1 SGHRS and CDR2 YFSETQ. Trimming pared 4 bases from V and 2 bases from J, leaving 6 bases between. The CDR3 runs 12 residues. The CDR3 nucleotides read TGCGCCAGCAGCCCTTCGCAAGAGACCCAGTACTTC. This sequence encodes CASSPSQETQYF.

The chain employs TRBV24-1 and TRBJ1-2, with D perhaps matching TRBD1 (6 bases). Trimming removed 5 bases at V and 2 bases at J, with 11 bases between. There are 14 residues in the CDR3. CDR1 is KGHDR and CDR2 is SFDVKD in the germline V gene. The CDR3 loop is CATSGPGENYGYTF. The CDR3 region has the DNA TGTGCCACCAGTGGACCAGGGGAAAACTATGGCTACACCTTC.

The CDR3 is CASSPTGLSSYEQYF. CDR3 coding DNA: TGTGCCAGCAGCCCAACAGGGCTGAGCTCCTACGAGCAGTACTTC. This chain connects TRBV7-9 to TRBJ2-7; D is perhaps TRBD1 (6 bases). The CDR3 has 15 amino acids. CDR1 and CDR2 from the germline V gene are SEHNR and FQNEAQ (reference sequence). Trimming removed 5 bases from V and 0 bases from J, with 14 bases in between.

The CDR3 DNA sequence: TGTGCCAGCAGCCTTAACTGGCGGCAAGAGACCCAGTACTTC. As protein: CASSLNWRQETQYF. The rearrangement links TRBV14 to TRBJ2-5, with D hard to call. The V gene lost 4 bases and the J gene lost 2 bases, with 11 bases spanning the gap. From germline, CDR1 is SGHDN and CDR2 FVKESK. The CDR3 loop spans 14 amino acids.

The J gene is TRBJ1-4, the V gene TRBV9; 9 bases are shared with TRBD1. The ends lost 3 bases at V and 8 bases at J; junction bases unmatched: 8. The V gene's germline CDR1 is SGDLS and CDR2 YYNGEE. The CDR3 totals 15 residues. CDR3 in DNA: TGTGCCAGCAGCGGAACCGGGACAGGGAAGGAAAAACTGTTTTTT. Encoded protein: CASSGTGTGKEKLFF.

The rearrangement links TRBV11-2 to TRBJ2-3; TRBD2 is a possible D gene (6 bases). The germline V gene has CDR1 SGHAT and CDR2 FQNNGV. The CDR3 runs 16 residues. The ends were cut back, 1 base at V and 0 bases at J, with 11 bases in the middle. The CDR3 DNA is TGTGCCAGCAGCTTAGTGGTAGCGGCTAGCACAGATACGCAGTATTTT. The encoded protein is CASSLVVAASTDTQYF. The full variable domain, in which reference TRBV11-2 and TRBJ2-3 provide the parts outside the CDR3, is EAGVAQSPRYKIIEKRQSVAFWCNPISGHATLYWYQQILGQGPKLLIQFQNNGVVDDSQLPKDRFSAERLKGVDSTLKIQPAKLEDSAVYLCASSLVVAASTDTQYFGPGTRLTVL.

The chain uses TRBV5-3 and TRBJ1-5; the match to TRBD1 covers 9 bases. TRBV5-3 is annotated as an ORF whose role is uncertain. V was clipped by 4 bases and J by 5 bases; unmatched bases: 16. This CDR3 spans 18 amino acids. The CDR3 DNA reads TGTGCCAGAAGCCGTGAACGGACAGGGGACTCGACTTATCAGCCCCAGCATTTT. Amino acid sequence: CARSRERTGDSTYQPQHF.

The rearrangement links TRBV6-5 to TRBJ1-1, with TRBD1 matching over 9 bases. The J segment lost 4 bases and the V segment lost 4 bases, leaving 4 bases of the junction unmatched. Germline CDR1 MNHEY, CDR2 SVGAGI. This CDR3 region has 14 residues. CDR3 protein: CASSSTTGGTEAFF. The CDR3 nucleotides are TGTGCCAGCAGTTCAACGACAGGGGGCACTGAAGCTTTCTTT.